Listed below are T cell receptor beta chains from one sample, sequenced in a study of control samples from healthy donors and cancer patients. Assay used: immunoSEQ multiplex PCR; TCRdb lists only in-frame clones, some missing. The sample yields 390,000 or so clones, 90% seen once. Input material: PBMCs. The receptors originated from a man aged 35 to 55 with head and neck cancer. CDR3s include the opening cysteine and the closing phenylalanine or tryptophan. Each record gives: V gene, D gene, J gene, CDR3 DNA, CDR3 protein. A D gene is named only where the DNA matches it firmly.

>TRBV5-4|NA|TRBJ2-5
TGTGCCAGCAGCTTGTTGCCACCCACAAGCGACCAGTACTTC
CASSLLPPTSDQYF
>TRBV15|NA|TRBJ2-3
TGTGCCACCAGCTTACAGTATACTAGCACAGATACGCAGTATTTT
CATSLQYTSTDTQYF
>TRBV11-2|NA|TRBJ2-2
TGTGCCAGCAGCTTAATTGGGGCCGGGGAGCTGTTTTTT
CASSLIGAGELFF
>TRBV5-5|NA|TRBJ2-5
TGTGCCAGCAGCTTCGTGGAACAACAAGAGACCCAGTACTTC
CASSFVEQQETQYF
>TRBV7-2|NA|TRBJ2-1
TGTGCCAGCAGCTTAGGGGCAGGATCTTCCTACAATGAGCAGTTCTTC
CASSLGAGSSYNEQFF
>TRBV24-1|TRBD1|TRBJ2-1
TGTGCCACCAGTGATTCCCAACCGGGACAGGGGGCGAAGGAGCAGTTCTTC
CATSDSQPGQGAKEQFF
>TRBV19|TRBD1|TRBJ2-7
TGTGCCAGTAGTATGGCGGACAGGGCCACCTACGAGCAGTACTTC
CASSMADRATYEQYF
>TRBV29-1|NA|TRBJ2-6
TGCAGCGTTGAAAACAGGGTTGGGGCCCTCTCTGGGGCCAACGTCCTGACTTTC
CSVENRVGALSGANVLTF
>TRBV5-1|NA|TRBJ2-2
TGCGCCAGCAGCTTCATCGACACCGGGGAGCTGTTTTTT
CASSFIDTGELFF
>TRBV28|NA|TRBJ2-7
TGTGCCAGCAGTTTAGTGGCAGGGACAATTAACTACGAGCAGTACTTC
CASSLVAGTINYEQYF
>TRBV3-1/TRBV3-2|NA|TRBJ1-4
TGTGCCAGCAGTCCAGAACAACATGCAACTAATGAAAAACTGTTTTTT
CASSPEQHATNEKLFF
>TRBV6-6|TRBD1|TRBJ2-7
TGTGCCAGCATCCGGGGACAGAGCTCCTACGAGCAGTACTTC
CASIRGQSSYEQYF
>TRBV7-3|NA|TRBJ1-1
TGTGCCAGCAGCTTAAATCCGGTGGGCACTGAAGCTTTCTTT
CASSLNPVGTEAFF
>TRBV28|NA|TRBJ2-2
TGTGCCAGTCAAGGGGGGCTGGGTGCCACCGGGGAGCTGTTTTTT
CASQGGLGATGELFF
>TRBV18|NA|TRBJ2-1
TGTGCCAGCTCACCACCGGAAGGGAGGAATGAGCAGTTCTTC
CASSPPEGRNEQFF
>TRBV18|TRBD1|TRBJ2-7
TGTGCCAGCTCACCACCGGGACAGACCTACGAGCAGTACTTC
CASSPPGQTYEQYF